This TCR beta chain was captured by sequencing in a study of response to subunit inactivated influenza vaccine. This clonotype came up a few times. TCRdb re-called the RT-PCR reads with MiXCR, one entry per CDR3 protein. The data hold approximately 500,000 distinct CDR3 sequences, with 10% to 15% observed a single time. The source material was PBMCs from blood, sampled 45 days after vaccination. This clonotype originated in a man aged 45-60 years who received an inactivated influenza vaccine.

The CDR3 DNA is TGTGCCAGCCTTAGAACAGCTTCCTACGAGCAGTACTTC. The encoded protein is CASLRTASYEQYF. The rearrangement links TRBV12-3 or TRBV12-4 to TRBJ2-7; D not certain. Between the trimmed V and J ends, which lost 8 bases and 1 base, there was a span of 12 bases. The CDR3 extends over 13 amino acids.